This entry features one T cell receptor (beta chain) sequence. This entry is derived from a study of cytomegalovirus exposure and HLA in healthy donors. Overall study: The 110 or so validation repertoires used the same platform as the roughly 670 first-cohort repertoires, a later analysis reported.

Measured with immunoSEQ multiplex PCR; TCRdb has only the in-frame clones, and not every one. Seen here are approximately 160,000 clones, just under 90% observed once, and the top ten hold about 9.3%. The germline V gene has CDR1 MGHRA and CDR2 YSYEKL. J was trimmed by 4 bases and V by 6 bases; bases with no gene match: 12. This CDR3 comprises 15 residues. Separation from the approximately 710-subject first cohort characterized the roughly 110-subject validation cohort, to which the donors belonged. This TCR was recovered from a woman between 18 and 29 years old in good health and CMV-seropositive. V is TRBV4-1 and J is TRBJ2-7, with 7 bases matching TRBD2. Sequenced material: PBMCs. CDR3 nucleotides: TGCGCCAGCAGACCCCTGGGCGGGAGATTGTACGAGCAGTACTTC. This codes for CASRPLGGRLYEQYF.